A single sample gave rise to the 18 T cell receptor beta chains below, sequenced in a study of cytomegalovirus exposure and HLA in healthy donors. The PCR employed 60 Vbeta primers together with 13 Jbeta primers. Generated by immunoSEQ multiplex PCR, the TCRdb table keeps only in-frame clones and is missing some. The sample data list about 72,000 clones. The specimen was PBMCs. These receptors were collected from a middle-aged woman in good health and CMV-seropositive.

The chain combines TRBV4-1 with TRBJ2-3; perhaps TRBD1 as D (6 bases). This CDR3 spans 16 amino acids. Trimming took 0 bases from V and 5 from J, leaving 15 bases between them. Germline V CDR1 and CDR2: MGHRA, YSYEKL. CDR3 region: CASSQEGTGRRDTQYF. CDR3 nucleotides: TGCGCCAGCAGCCAAGAAGGAACAGGGCGGCGAGATACGCAGTATTTT.

The chain carries TRBV18 and TRBJ1-1; 7 bases map to TRBD1. Trimming took 4 bases from V and 5 from J; bases not matched to a gene: 13. Germline V gene data show CDR1 as KGHSH and CDR2 as LQKENI. The CDR3 has 16 residues. CDR3 nucleotides: TGTGCCAGCTCACTCCGACAGGGAGGATTCCTTACTGAAGCTTTCTTT. Translating it yields CASSLRQGGFLTEAFF.

V gene TRBV12-5 combines with J gene TRBJ2-7; TRBD1 agrees at 7 bases. Germline CDR1 is LGHNT and CDR2 is FRNRAP. This CDR3 is 12 amino acids long. J was trimmed by 2 bases and V by 6 bases; bases with no gene match: 1. CDR3 bases: TGTGCTAGTGGACAGGGGCCCTACGAGCAGTACTTC. Its protein product is CASGQGPYEQYF. Full variable domain (outside the CDR3, taken from reference TRBV12-5 and TRBJ2-7): DARVTQTPRHKVTEMGQEVTMRCQPILGHNTVFWYRQTMMQGLELLAYFRNRAPLDDSGMPKDRFSAEMPDATLATLKIQPSEPRDSAVYFCASGQGPYEQYFGPGTRLTVT.

V usage is TRBV27 and J usage is TRBJ2-7; 13 nucleotides agree with TRBD2. Germline loops: CDR1 MNHEY, CDR2 SMNVEV (reference sequence). The CDR3 runs 17 residues. Trimming took 2 bases from V and 7 from J; bases not matched to a gene: 11. Here the CDR3 reads CASSLISVGLAGAEQYF. The CDR3 nucleotides read TGTGCCAGCAGTTTAATTTCCGTCGGACTAGCGGGGGCGGAGCAGTACTTC.

The V and J genes are TRBV7-4 and TRBJ2-7; D uncertain. The germline V gene has CDR1 SGHVT and CDR2 SQSDAQ. The CDR3 is 14 residues long. Trimming stripped 5 bases from V and 3 bases from J, with 14 bases between. CDR3 nucleotides: TGTGCCAGCAGCCCCCTAGAGGTAGTCTACGAGCAGTACTTC. Residues: CASSPLEVVYEQYF.

The chain employs TRBV1 and TRBJ1-1; TRBD1 was called by the table and not checked on the DNA. TRBV1 is a listed pseudogene. The CDR3 runs 24 residues. CDR3: CTSSQDLKPAGQVTVYRTYTEAFF. The CDR3 DNA follows: TGCACCAGCAGCCAAGATCTTAAGCCCGCGGGACAGGTCACTGTTTATAGGACCTACACTGAAGCTTTCTTT.

This chain uses TRBV7-6 with TRBJ1-6; D might be TRBD1 (5 bases). V gave up 6 bases and J gave up 0 bases, with 15 bases separating them. The V gene's germline CDR1 is SGHVS and CDR2 FNYEAQ. The length of the CDR3 is 17 residues. CDR3 protein: CASSHQRGGSYNSPLHF. DNA for the CDR3: TGTGCCAGCAGTCACCAACGGGGGGGCTCCTATAATTCACCCCTCCACTTT.

V is TRBV7-9 and J is TRBJ2-7; D ambiguous. The CDR3 spans 11 residues. Deletions cut 5 bases from V and 2 bases from J, with 4 bases between. The germline gives CDR1 SEHNR, CDR2 FQNEAQ (reference sequence). CDR3 in amino acids: CASSPAYEQYF. DNA for the CDR3: TGTGCCAGCAGCCCAGCCTACGAGCAGTACTTC.

The rearrangement links TRBV5-1 to TRBJ1-1, with TRBD1 as a possible D gene (5 bases). Trimming left V 4 bases short and J 1 base short, with 14 bases between. The germline CDR1 and CDR2 sequences are SGHRS and YFSETQ. This CDR3 comprises 15 residues. The CDR3 DNA reads as TGCGCCAGCAGCGAGCTCAGGGTCGGGAACACTGAAGCTTTCTTT. Translation: CASSELRVGNTEAFF.

The rearrangement uses TRBV6-4 and TRBJ2-1, with 10 bases that match TRBD1. CDR3 size: 16 residues. Unmatched junction bases numbered 5, after V lost 3 bases and J lost 3 bases. Germline V gene sequence: CDR1 MRHNA, CDR2 SNTAGT. This chain's CDR3 is CASSEETGGGYNEQFF. CDR3 DNA sequence: TGTGCCAGCAGTGAGGAGACAGGGGGCGGCTACAATGAGCAGTTCTTC.

This chain connects TRBV14 to TRBJ2-5; 10 nucleotides line up with TRBD2. The J call could be wrong; TRBJ2-7 is a better fit for the DNA end. The CDR3 runs to 17 residues. CDR1 and CDR2 from the germline V gene are SGHDN and FVKESK. The CDR3 DNA sequence: TGTGCCAGCAGCCAGACTAGCGGGCCTTTCTTATCCTACGAGCAGTACTTC. Translation: CASSQTSGPFLSYEQYF.

The chain recombines TRBV6-4 with TRBJ2-7; 10 bases line up with TRBD1. Germline V CDR1 and CDR2: MRHNA, SNTAGT. V was clipped by 4 bases and J by 6 bases; unmatched bases: 3. This CDR3 is 13 amino acids long. The CDR3 DNA is TGTGCCAGCAGTGCGTGGACAGGGGGCGAGCAGTACTTC. Its protein product is CASSAWTGGEQYF.

This chain links TRBV5-1 with TRBJ2-5, with 7 bases that match TRBD1. The CDR3 has 15 residues. Germline V lookup: CDR1 SGHRS, CDR2 YFSETQ. V was clipped by 2 bases and J by 3 bases; unmatched bases: 7. Here the CDR3 DNA reads TGCGCCAGCAGCTTAACCGGGACAGTTGAAGAGACCCAGTACTTC. It encodes CASSLTGTVEETQYF.

The chain links TRBV19 to TRBJ2-1; a weak D match, TRBD2 (7 bases). The V gene's germline CDR1 is LNHDA and CDR2 SQIVND (reference sequence). V lost 6 bases to trimming and J lost 0 bases, with 15 bases between them. CDR3 size: 16 residues. Written as DNA, the CDR3 is TGTGCCAGTAGAAGGGGGAGGGCGAGCTCCTACAATGAGCAGTTCTTC. It is translated as CASRRGRASSYNEQFF.

The chain couples TRBV5-6 to TRBJ1-3; D is undetermined. The CDR3 runs 15 residues. Trimming stripped 3 bases from V and 1 base from J, with 11 bases between. Germline values: CDR1 SGHDT, CDR2 YYEEEE. DNA for the CDR3: TGTGCCAGCAGCTCGGACCCGGGATCTGGAAACACCATATATTTT. Its translation is CASSSDPGSGNTIYF.

The V call is TRBV30, the J call TRBJ1-2; D gene uncertain. CDR3 length: 13 residues. The germline V gene has CDR1 GTSNPN and CDR2 SVGIG (reference sequence). Trimming cost V 2 bases and J 8 bases, with 15 bases left between them. CDR3 coding DNA: TGTGCCTGGAGTCACGGACTCTCTGGGGGCTACACCTTC. This translates into CAWSHGLSGGYTF.

The rearrangement links TRBV18 to TRBJ2-2; 8 positions agree with TRBD1. Germline CDR1 and CDR2: KGHSH and LQKENI. The CDR3 is 15 residues long. V shed 4 bases, J shed 3 bases, and the junction held 4 bases outside the gene matches. The CDR3 coding sequence is TGTGCCAGCTCACTAGGACAGGGAGACACCGGGGAGCTGTTTTTT. Protein sequence: CASSLGQGDTGELFF.

The chain combines TRBV4-1 with TRBJ2-3; 7 bases map to TRBD1. J lost 2 bases, V lost 4 bases, and 9 bases had no gene match. The CDR3 has 16 amino acids. Germline V CDR1 and CDR2: MGHRA, YSYEKL. This CDR3 reads CASSPTQGRYTDTQYF. CDR3 nucleotides: TGCGCCAGCAGCCCGACACAGGGGCGATACACAGATACGCAGTATTTT.